The 13 T cell receptor beta chains listed next were all sequenced from one sample in a study of beta chain features in type 1 diabetes. Overall study results and limits: There was a moderate but significant shortening of TCRB CDR3s in all four CD4+ subsets of Type 1 diabetes patients.

Expressed TCRB transcripts were sequenced, since all the RNA that had been isolated was reverse transcribed. The method was immunoSEQ multiplex PCR; TCRdb's version includes in-frame clones alone and lacks a portion of them. The sample holds around 250,000 clones, approximately 14% seen once. Their antigen targets remain unknown. Sequences were obtained from naive CD4+ T cells from blood. The receptors here all came from a man aged 25-40 years with type 1 diabetes.

This clone has just a few counts. Additional DNA sequences in this sample encode the identical CDR3. This rearrangement joins TRBV15 to TRBJ2-5, with 7 bases fitting TRBD2. This CDR3 has 15 amino acids. After removal of 0 bases from V and 3 bases from J, the junction contained 4 bases not matched to a gene. From germline, CDR1 is LNHNV and CDR2 YYDKDF (reference sequence). The CDR3, as DNA: TGTGCCACCAGCAGAGATCCTAGCGGAAAAGAGACCCAGTACTTC. Amino acids: CATSRDPSGKETQYF.

The chain employs TRBV7-9 and TRBJ2-4; D might be TRBD2 (6 bases). The CDR3 covers 16 residues. Germline values: CDR1 SEHNR, CDR2 FQNEAQ (reference sequence). The V end lost 5 bases, the J end lost 1 base, and 15 bases lay between the germline ends. CDR3 sequence reads: CASSTLRGNAKNIQYF. The CDR3 DNA is TGTGCCAGCAGCACCCTCCGGGGGAACGCCAAAAACATTCAGTACTTC.

This clone has a handful of counts. This chain uses TRBV18 with TRBJ2-7, with D possibly TRBD2 on 5 matching bases. The CDR3 consists of 14 residues. Germline CDR1 is KGHSH and CDR2 is LQKENI. Trimming left V 2 bases short and J 2 bases short, with 10 bases between. CDR3 in DNA: TGTGCCAGCTCACCAAGACGGGATACCTACGAGCAGTACTTC. Protein product: CASSPRRDTYEQYF. Full variable domain (rest looked up from reference TRBV18 and TRBJ2-7): NAGVMQNPRHLVRRRGQEARLRCSPMKGHSHVYWYRQLPEEGLKFMVYLQKENIIDESGMPKERFSAEFPKEGPSILRIQQVVRGDSAAYFCASSPRRDTYEQYFGPGTRLTVT.

This clone came up a few times. The chain has TRBV18 and TRBJ2-4; 7 nucleotides align to TRBD2. There are 14 residues in the CDR3. Germline CDR1 is KGHSH and CDR2 is LQKENI. Trimming removed 4 bases from V and 7 bases from J; junction bases left unmatched: 7. CDR3 residues: CASSRAGRMNIQYF. CDR3 DNA sequence: TGTGCCAGCTCACGGGCCGGGAGGATGAACATTCAGTACTTC.

The chain recombines TRBV6-1 with TRBJ1-5; 10 nucleotides match TRBD1. CDR3 length equals 16 residues. CDR1 and CDR2 (germline): MNHNS, SASEGT. Unmatched junction bases numbered 5, after V lost 0 bases and J lost 6 bases. The DNA of the CDR3 is TGTGCCAGCAGTGAAGCGGGGACAGGGGACGGTCAGCCCCAGCATTTT. Its translation: CASSEAGTGDGQPQHF.

V gene TRBV7-2 combines with J gene TRBJ2-1; TRBD2 aligns across 8 bases. Germline CDR1 is SGHTA and CDR2 is FQGNSA. V lost 4 bases and J lost 0; bases outside the gene matches: 2. This CDR3 comprises 15 residues. CDR3 amino acids: CASSYTSGSYNEQFF. The CDR3 nucleotides are TGTGCCAGCAGCTACACTAGCGGCTCCTACAATGAGCAGTTCTTC.

This rearrangement joins TRBV7-9 to TRBJ2-7; perhaps TRBD1 as D (6 bases). The CDR3 has 16 amino acids. The V gene's germline CDR1 is SEHNR and CDR2 FQNEAQ (reference sequence). Between the trimmed V and J ends, which lost 4 bases and 5 bases, there was a span of 21 bases. The CDR3 is CASSYAGDPALNEQYF. The CDR3 DNA reads as TGTGCCAGCAGCTACGCAGGGGACCCCGCTCTCAACGAGCAGTACTTC. Drawing the rest from reference TRBV7-9 and TRBJ2-7, the complete variable domain is DTGVSQNPRHKITKRGQNVTFRCDPISEHNRLYWYRQTLGQGPEFLTYFQNEAQLEKSRLLSDRFSAERPKGSFSTLEIQRTEQGDSAMYLCASSYAGDPALNEQYFGPGTRLTVT.

This clone was counted a few times. The chain links TRBV5-1 to TRBJ2-1; 10 bases fit TRBD2. After removal of 3 bases from V and 4 bases from J, the junction contained 4 bases not matched to a gene. There are 15 residues in the CDR3. Germline V gene lookup returns CDR1 SGHRS and CDR2 YFSETQ. In DNA form, the CDR3 reads TGCGCCAGCAGCTCCCAACTAGCGGGGTACAATGAGCAGTTCTTC. As protein: CASSSQLAGYNEQFF.

This clone came up a few times. The chain combines TRBV5-1 with TRBJ2-3, with TRBD2 as a possible D gene (5 bases). Germline V gives CDR1 SGHRS, CDR2 YFSETQ. This CDR3 has 15 residues. V was cut by 2 bases and J by 0 bases, with 10 bases left in between. CDR3 residues: CASSFGGPSTDTQYF. The CDR3 nucleotides are TGCGCCAGCAGCTTCGGAGGTCCCAGCACAGATACGCAGTATTTT. The entire variable domain, with the rest obtained from reference TRBV5-1 and TRBJ2-3, is as follows: KAGVTQTPRYLIKTRGQQVTLSCSPISGHRSVSWYQQTPGQGLQFLFEYFSETQRNKGNFPGRFSGRQFSNSRSEMNVSTLELGDSALYLCASSFGGPSTDTQYFGPGTRLTVL.

V usage is TRBV7-2 and J usage is TRBJ2-7; 8 bases line up with TRBD1. The CDR3 length is 14 residues. The germline V gene encodes CDR1 SGHTA and CDR2 FQGNSA. Trimming cost V 5 bases and J 6 bases; bases outside gene matches: 9. The CDR3 nucleotides read TGTGCCAGCAGCCCGGACAGGGTACGGTCCGAGCAGTACTTC. This gives the protein CASSPDRVRSEQYF.

The V gene is TRBV28, the J gene TRBJ2-7; 7 bases align to TRBD2. Germline CDR1 MDHEN, CDR2 SYDVKM. After removal of 2 bases from V and 3 bases from J, the junction contained 7 bases not matched to a gene. The CDR3 loop spans 15 amino acids. The CDR3 nucleotides are TGTGCCAGCAGTTTAGGGTCTAGCGGTAACTACGAGCAGTACTTC. As protein: CASSLGSSGNYEQYF.

This clone has a handful of counts. The chain combines TRBV25-1 with TRBJ2-3, with TRBD2 matching over 8 bases. Germline trimming cut 3 bases from V and 5 bases from J; bases unmatched to any gene: 1. This CDR3 has 13 amino acids. Germline CDR1 MGHDK, CDR2 SYGVNS. CDR3 nucleotides: TGTGCCAGCAGTGACGGGGGGGTAGATACGCAGTATTTT. Translation gives CASSDGGVDTQYF. The complete variable domain, with remaining parts taken from reference TRBV25-1 and TRBJ2-3, reads EADIYQTPRYLVIGTGKKITLECSQTMGHDKMYWYQQDPGMELHLIHYSYGVNSTEKGDLSSESTVSRIRTEHFPLTLESARPSHTSQYLCASSDGGVDTQYFGPGTRLTVL.

The chain carries TRBV28 and TRBJ2-7; D is undetermined. Trimming cost V 4 bases and J 6 bases, with 10 bases left between them. The CDR3 consists of 12 residues. The germline V gene encodes CDR1 MDHEN and CDR2 SYDVKM. The CDR3 DNA reads as TGTGCCAGCAGTTCGCTCAGGCTCGAGCAGTACTTC. This translates into CASSSLRLEQYF.